These 12 T cell receptor beta chains came from one sample sequenced in a study of blood T cell repertoires in COVID-19. Data came from immunoSEQ multiplex PCR; TCRdb stores just in-frame clones and leaves some out. The sample lists 150,000 or so clones, approximately 90% occurring once. Material for sequencing was peripheral blood. Receptors were obtained from a woman in her 70s with COVID-19, enrolled during active disease.

The table lists this clone with a count of one. CDR3 residues: CASSLSTGDQPQHF. For the CDR3, the DNA is TGTGCCAGCAGCCTTTCCACAGGGGACCAGCCCCAGCATTTT. The chain is built from TRBV7-9 and TRBJ1-5, with 7 bases aligning to TRBD1. There are 14 residues in the CDR3. The germline V gene encodes CDR1 SEHNR and CDR2 FQNEAQ (reference sequence). The V and J ends lost 5 bases and 7 bases, in that order; junction bases with no gene match: 8.

V usage is TRBV7-9 and J usage is TRBJ1-1; tentatively, D is TRBD1 (6 bases). Germline CDR1 and CDR2: SEHNR and FQNEAQ (reference sequence). Trimming shortened V by 6 bases and J by 2 bases, and 13 bases separated the two germline ends. This CDR3 comprises 14 residues. CDR3 sequence reads: CASRTGTPNTEAFF. CDR3 nucleotides: TGTGCCAGCAGGACCGGGACACCAAACACTGAAGCTTTCTTT.

The chain carries TRBV28 and TRBJ1-6; 12 bases line up with TRBD1. Germline V gene data show CDR1 as MDHEN and CDR2 as SYDVKM. Trimming cost V 6 bases and J 10 bases; bases outside gene matches: 10. The CDR3 is 16 residues long. As DNA, the CDR3 is TGTGCCAGCAGCTCCCCGGGACAGGGGGCGAGGTCACCCCTCCACTTT. It translates to CASSSPGQGARSPLHF.

The chain couples TRBV7-9 to TRBJ1-1; no definite D call. Trimming took off 1 base at V and 1 base at J, with 13 bases between the two ends. The CDR3 runs 16 residues. The V gene's germline CDR1 is SEHNR and CDR2 FQNEAQ (reference sequence). CDR3 sequence reads: CASSLGGKRSNTEAFF. The CDR3 DNA reads TGTGCCAGCAGCTTAGGCGGGAAGCGGTCGAACACTGAAGCTTTCTTT.

The chain combines TRBV5-1 with TRBJ2-3, with D perhaps TRBD1 (5 bases). The CDR3 totals 14 residues. Germline V gene lookup returns CDR1 SGHRS and CDR2 YFSETQ. Trimming took 4 bases from V and 2 from J, leaving 11 bases between them. CDR3 sequence (DNA): TGCGCCAGCAGCCGACAGAACCCCACAGATACGCAGTATTTT. This codes for CASSRQNPTDTQYF.

The rearrangement uses TRBV5-1 and TRBJ1-4; no firm D call. The CDR3 has 14 residues. Trimming cost V 3 bases and J 7 bases, with 13 bases left between them. The germline gives CDR1 SGHRS, CDR2 YFSETQ. CDR3 sequence reads: CASSSTVPGEKLFF. In nucleotides, the CDR3 is TGCGCCAGCAGCTCGACGGTCCCGGGTGAAAAACTGTTTTTT. The full variable domain, with the rest looked up from reference TRBV5-1 and TRBJ1-4, is KAGVTQTPRYLIKTRGQQVTLSCSPISGHRSVSWYQQTPGQGLQFLFEYFSETQRNKGNFPGRFSGRQFSNSRSEMNVSTLELGDSALYLCASSSTVPGEKLFFGSGTQLSVL.

This clone occurred a few times. V is TRBV2 and J is TRBJ1-5, with 7 bases that match TRBD1. Trimming removed 4 bases from V and 2 bases from J; junction bases left unmatched: 8. Germline V gene lookup returns CDR1 SNHLY and CDR2 FYNNEI. CDR3 size: 16 residues. Written as DNA, the CDR3 is TGTGCCAGCAGTGCCGACAGGGCCCGGGGCAATCAGCCCCAGCATTTT. Protein: CASSADRARGNQPQHF.

The CDR3 region is CSALQGEQYF. CDR3 DNA sequence: TGCAGTGCCCTTCAGGGCGAGCAGTACTTC. The chain recombines TRBV20-1 with TRBJ2-7; a weak D match, TRBD1 (5 bases). The V end lost 6 bases, the J end lost 6 bases, and 9 bases lay between the germline ends. The CDR3 sequence is 10 residues long. From germline, CDR1 is DFQATT and CDR2 SNEGSKA (reference sequence).

In the case of this clone: This CDR3 is also generated by other DNA sequences in the sample. J is TRBJ1-4 and V is TRBV2, with TRBD1 matching 7 bases. The length of the CDR3 is 14 residues. Germline lookup yields CDR1 SNHLY and CDR2 FYNNEI. With 3 bases clipped from V and 7 bases from J, the junction kept 5 bases outside the gene matches. The CDR3: CASSETGFGEKLFF. The CDR3 nucleotides read TGTGCCAGCAGTGAGACAGGGTTCGGTGAAAAACTGTTTTTT.

The chain joins TRBV2 to TRBJ1-2; the match to TRBD1 covers 7 bases. V trimming: 6 bases; J trimming: 8 bases; junction bases outside the gene matches: 12. The CDR3 contains 14 residues. The germline V gene has CDR1 SNHLY and CDR2 FYNNEI. The CDR3 DNA is TGTGCCAGCAGGGTTTCCGGGACAGCGACCGGCTACACCTTC. Protein sequence: CASRVSGTATGYTF.

The chain is built from TRBV28 and TRBJ1-4; the match to TRBD1 covers 8 bases. Germline CDR1 and CDR2: MDHEN and SYDVKM. This CDR3 has 15 amino acids. With 4 bases clipped from V and 3 bases from J, the junction kept 4 bases outside the gene matches. The CDR3 region is CASSSPGQANEKLFF. CDR3 coding DNA: TGTGCCAGCAGTTCTCCGGGACAGGCTAATGAAAAACTGTTTTTT.

CDR3 nucleotide sequence: TGTGCCAGCAGTTACGGCCAGGGGTTTCGCTACACCTTC. Residues: CASSYGQGFRYTF. The chain carries TRBV6-5 and TRBJ1-2, with TRBD1 as a possible D gene (6 bases). The CDR3 length is 13 residues. The V gene's germline CDR1 is MNHEY and CDR2 SVGAGI. With 2 bases removed from V and 9 bases from J, the gap between germline ends came to 13 bases.